The TCR beta chain under discussion was sequenced for a study of OX40 agonist ivuxolimab in advanced cancers. Whole-study context: Patients received ivuxolimab, an intravenous treatment, every 2 weeks at 0.01 to 10 mg/kg.

Notes on the study in general: The study found that CD8+ T cells averaged more expanded clones than CD4+. A proportion of nonresponders additionally exhibited low normalized T-cell clonal expansion.

This CDR3 contains 15 residues. Germline assignment: CDR1 SGHKS and CDR2 YYEKEE (reference sequence). V gave up 5 bases and J gave up 5 bases, with 16 bases separating them. As concerns this clone: Its antigen is unknown.

Here immunoSEQ multiplex PCR was the method, and the copy in TCRdb shows in-frame clones only, minus some. The table lists around 150,000 clones, about 92% of them singletons. The chain recombines TRBV5-5 with TRBJ2-2; no clear D. The receptor was isolated from an adult with an advanced solid tumor such as melanoma, head and neck, liver or kidney cancer. The sample consisted of CD4+ or CD8+ T cells sorted from blood, taken in a trial of the OX40 agonist ivuxolimab. CDR3 protein: CASSPTPRWTGELFF. CDR3 in DNA: TGTGCCAGCAGTCCCACCCCAAGATGGACCGGGGAGCTGTTTTTT.